These 27 T cell receptor beta chains originate from one sample sequenced in a study of shared clonotypes between healthy human individuals. Repertoires were generated with immunoSEQ multiplex PCR, while TCRdb's copy carries only in-frame clones and drops some. This table has under 600,000 clones, roughly 97% appearing once. The sample was naive CD4+ T cells sorted from blood. As for subset: CD45RA+ positively selected. Receptor source: a woman in her twenties or thirties in good health.

The genes are TRBV2 and TRBJ2-7; D possibly matches TRBD1 or TRBD2 (5 bases each). Germline-derived CDR1 and CDR2 are SNHLY and FYNNEI. The CDR3 consists of 13 residues. The ends were cut back, 7 bases at V and 2 bases at J, with 12 bases in the middle. The CDR3 loop is CASKGDGTYEQYF. CDR3 DNA sequence: TGTGCCAGCAAAGGGGACGGAACCTACGAGCAGTACTTC.

The rearrangement links TRBV5-5 to TRBJ2-7; 15 bases line up with TRBD2. Germline CDR1 reads SGHKS; CDR2 reads YYEKEE (reference sequence). Trimming at V came to 1 base and at J to 6 bases, leaving 8 bases not matched to a gene. The CDR3 covers 17 residues. The CDR3 region has the DNA TGTGCCAGCAGCTTGATCGGACTAGCGGGAGGGCGTGCCGAGCAGTACTTC. Its protein is CASSLIGLAGGRAEQYF. Supplemented by reference TRBV5-5 and TRBJ2-7, the full variable domain reads DAGVTQSPTHLIKTRGQQVTLRCSPISGHKSVSWYQQVLGQGPQFIFQYYEKEERGRGNFPDRFSARQFPNYSSELNVNALLLGDSALYLCASSLIGLAGGRAEQYFGPGTRLTVT.

The chain joins TRBV28 to TRBJ1-5; possibly TRBD1 for D (5 bases). Germline values: CDR1 MDHEN, CDR2 SYDVKM. The CDR3 extends over 14 amino acids. Deletions cut 5 bases from V and 6 bases from J, with 14 bases between. CDR3 DNA sequence: TGTGCCAGCAGTGGGGGTGAGGGTCTTCAGCCCCAGCATTTT. Encoded protein: CASSGGEGLQPQHF.

The chain employs TRBV7-6 and TRBJ2-1; D is unresolved. The V and J ends lost 0 bases and 7 bases respectively, with 1 base between them. From germline, CDR1 is SGHVS and CDR2 FNYEAQ. This CDR3 spans 11 amino acids. The CDR3 here is CASSLANEQFF. For the CDR3, the DNA is TGTGCCAGCAGCTTAGCGAATGAGCAGTTCTTC.

This chain connects TRBV28 to TRBJ1-1; no clear D gene. The germline CDR1 and CDR2 sequences are MDHEN and SYDVKM. V lost 9 bases and J 3 bases, leaving 23 bases between the germline ends. This CDR3 has 16 residues. The CDR3 sequence: CASSLNRLGYDTEAFF. The DNA of the CDR3 is TGTGCCAGTTCCCTAAACCGCCTGGGGTATGACACTGAAGCTTTCTTT. The whole variable domain, remainder taken from reference TRBV28 and TRBJ1-1, is DVKVTQSSRYLVKRTGEKVFLECVQDMDHENMFWYRQDPGLGLRLIYFSYDVKMKEKGDIPEGYSVSREKKERFSLILESASTNQTSMYLCASSLNRLGYDTEAFFGQGTRLTVV.

V usage is TRBV6-1 and J usage is TRBJ1-5; tentatively, D is TRBD1 (6 bases). V was trimmed by 6 bases and J by 2 bases, leaving 14 bases between them. CDR1 is MNHNS and CDR2 is SASEGT in the germline V gene. CDR3 size: 15 residues. CDR3 sequence (DNA): TGTGCCAGCAGGGGACAAGTAACGGGCAATCAGCCCCAGCATTTT. Translation gives CASRGQVTGNQPQHF.

This chain links TRBV28 with TRBJ2-3; the match to TRBD1 covers 7 bases. V lost 9 bases, J lost 2 bases, and 14 bases stayed unmatched. This CDR3 has 16 amino acids. Germline V CDR1 and CDR2: MDHEN, SYDVKM. CDR3 DNA: TGTGCCAGTAGTGGAAAGGGGGCGGGCTCCACAGATACGCAGTATTTT. As protein: CASSGKGAGSTDTQYF.

The rearrangement joins TRBV5-1 to TRBJ1-2; 7 bases map to TRBD1. The CDR3 has 15 amino acids. V dropped 4 bases and J dropped 1; count of bases not matched to a gene: 7. Per germline, CDR1 SGHRS and CDR2 YFSETQ. CDR3 region: CASSTGTVVNYGYTF. CDR3 in DNA: TGCGCCAGCAGCACCGGGACAGTAGTTAACTATGGCTACACCTTC.

The chain has TRBV7-2 and TRBJ2-1, with TRBD2 matching 7 bases. This CDR3 spans 14 amino acids. In germline, CDR1 is SGHTA, CDR2 FQGNSA. Unmatched junction bases numbered 3, after V lost 0 bases and J lost 7 bases. CDR3 bases: TGTGCCAGCAGCTTAGCGGGAGGGCCGAATGAGCAGTTCTTC. This sequence encodes CASSLAGGPNEQFF.

The chain is built from TRBV6-1 and TRBJ1-4; 8 nucleotides match TRBD1. The J segment lost 7 bases and the V segment lost 5 bases, leaving 6 bases of the junction unmatched. Germline CDR1 reads MNHNS; CDR2 reads SASEGT. This CDR3 spans 14 amino acids. The DNA of the CDR3 is TGTGCCAGCAGTTTAGGACAGGGCGGTGAAAAACTGTTTTTT. It specifies CASSLGQGGEKLFF.

The chain is built from TRBV5-8 and TRBJ2-7, with D perhaps matching TRBD2 (6 bases). The CDR3 is 14 amino acids. The V and J ends lost 5 bases and 6 bases respectively, with 18 bases between them. Germline V gene lookup returns CDR1 SGHTS and CDR2 YDEGEE. CDR3 nucleotide sequence: TGTGCCAGCAGGGACTCCGGGAGACTAGGCGAGCAGTACTTC. This translates into CASRDSGRLGEQYF. Looking up the rest from reference TRBV5-8 and TRBJ2-7 gives the full variable domain: EAGVTQSPTHLIKTRGQQATLRCSPISGHTSVYWYQQALGLGLQFLLWYDEGEERNRGNFPPRFSGRQFPNYSSELNVNALELEDSALYLCASRDSGRLGEQYFGPGTRLTVT.

The chain couples TRBV6-5 to TRBJ2-7; the match to TRBD1 covers 7 bases. In germline, CDR1 is MNHEY, CDR2 SVGAGI. The J segment lost 6 bases and the V segment lost 6 bases, leaving 11 bases of the junction unmatched. There are 14 residues in the CDR3. The CDR3 DNA reads as TGTGCCAGCAGCCAACAGGGGCCACACGCCGAGCAGTACTTC. This codes for CASSQQGPHAEQYF.

V usage is TRBV7-3 and J usage is TRBJ2-2; TRBD1 aligns across 7 bases. V lost 5 bases and J lost 4; bases outside the gene matches: 7. The CDR3 loop spans 15 amino acids. Germline V gives CDR1 SGHTA, CDR2 FQGTGA. CDR3 nucleotides: TGTGCCAGCAGCACCGCCGGGACAGCCACCGGGGAGCTGTTTTTT. Its protein product is CASSTAGTATGELFF.

The CDR3 bases are TGTGCCAGCAGTTCCCCTCTTGTGCGGGCGTTGAACACTGAAGCTTTCTTT. Translated: CASSSPLVRALNTEAFF. The chain joins TRBV28 to TRBJ1-1; no clear D. CDR3 length: 17 residues. Looked up from germline, CDR1 is MDHEN and CDR2 is SYDVKM. V lost 4 bases to trimming and J lost 0 bases, with 18 bases between them.

The chain couples TRBV7-9 to TRBJ1-5, with D possibly being TRBD1 (5 bases). The V and J ends lost 10 bases and 5 bases respectively, with 15 bases between them. This CDR3 has 13 amino acids. Germline-derived CDR1 and CDR2 are SEHNR and FQNEAQ (reference sequence). CDR3: CATSRDGDQPQHF. CDR3 sequence (DNA): TGTGCCACCTCCCGGGACGGGGATCAGCCCCAGCATTTT.

V and J are TRBV7-9 and TRBJ2-5; maybe TRBD2 (6 bases). The V gene lost 7 bases and the J gene lost 3 bases, with 15 bases spanning the gap. The CDR3 extends over 14 amino acids. Germline CDR1 reads SEHNR; CDR2 reads FQNEAQ (reference sequence). The CDR3 reads CASTKGRGKETQYF. The CDR3, as DNA: TGTGCCAGCACCAAAGGGCGGGGTAAAGAGACCCAGTACTTC.

The rearrangement links TRBV27 to TRBJ2-5; D unresolved. Germline CDR1 MNHEY, CDR2 SMNVEV (reference sequence). CDR3 length: 14 amino acids. V was clipped by 5 bases and J by 7 bases, with 17 bases between them. The DNA for the CDR3 is TGTGCCAGCAGTCCGTACCGCCAGGTTTGGACCCAGTACTTC. This codes for CASSPYRQVWTQYF.

J is TRBJ1-2 and V is TRBV10-3; no clear D gene. The CDR3 runs 17 residues. From germline, CDR1 is ENHRY and CDR2 SYGVKD. Trimming removed 6 bases from V and 0 bases from J, with 20 bases in between. CDR3 DNA sequence: TGTGCCATCAGCAGCTGGACGGACCTCACCTCTAACTATGGCTACACCTTC. As protein: CAISSWTDLTSNYGYTF.

The CDR3, as DNA: TGTGCCAGCAGTTTTGGGACTACCCTAACGGAGACCCAGTACTTC. It yields the protein CASSFGTTLTETQYF. V and J are TRBV28 and TRBJ2-5; 7 positions agree with TRBD2. Germline loops: CDR1 MDHEN, CDR2 SYDVKM. The CDR3 length is 15 residues. The V and J ends lost 3 bases and 5 bases, in that order; junction bases with no gene match: 9.

The V call is TRBV5-1, the J call TRBJ2-7; TRBD2 matches at 10 bases. J lost 6 bases, V lost 7 bases, and 10 bases had no gene match. This CDR3 has 14 residues. CDR1 is SGHRS and CDR2 is YFSETQ in the germline V gene. The CDR3, as DNA: TGCGCCAGCTCCCTAGCGGGAGTTCTATCCGAGCAGTACTTC. Translation gives CASSLAGVLSEQYF.

This clone is a singleton in its sample. V is TRBV29-1 and J is TRBJ1-2, with 7 bases identical to TRBD1. The CDR3 contains 15 residues. V lost 4 bases to trimming and J lost 1 base; unmatched junction nucleotides: 9. Germline loops: CDR1 SQVTM, CDR2 ANQGSEA. The CDR3 DNA follows: TGCAGCGTTGTGCCCCCGGGACAGATTAACTATGGCTACACCTTC. The encoded protein is CSVVPPGQINYGYTF.

The chain links TRBV18 to TRBJ2-7; tentatively, D is TRBD2 (5 bases). Germline CDR1 is KGHSH and CDR2 is LQKENI. V dropped 3 bases and J dropped 0 bases, with 12 bases sitting between them. The CDR3 consists of 15 residues. CDR3 protein: CASSPEGTYSYEQYF. DNA of the CDR3: TGTGCCAGCTCACCTGAGGGTACATACTCCTACGAGCAGTACTTC.

The chain carries TRBV21-1 and TRBJ2-7; no DNA check was done on the table's D call, TRBD1. TRBV21-1 has pseudogene status. The CDR3 runs 17 residues. Here the CDR3 DNA reads TGTGCCAGCAGCAACATGCCGGGACAGGGGGTTTGTGGCGAGCAGTACTTC. Protein product: CASSNMPGQGVCGEQYF.

The rearrangement links TRBV5-6 to TRBJ1-1; D may be TRBD1 (6 bases). The CDR3 totals 13 residues. Trimming shortened V by 4 bases and J by 5 bases, and 12 bases separated the two germline ends. Germline CDR1 is SGHDT and CDR2 is YYEEEE. DNA of the CDR3: TGTGCCAGCAGCCCTAGGACAGATACTGAAGCTTTCTTT. Its protein is CASSPRTDTEAFF.

The chain is built from TRBV10-1 and TRBJ2-1, with TRBD1 as a possible D gene (6 bases). Per the germline V gene, CDR1 is WNHNN and CDR2 is SYGVQD (reference sequence). V lost 4 bases and J lost 5, with 15 bases in between. The CDR3 loop spans 15 amino acids. The CDR3 reads CASSVWGPGNNEQFF. CDR3 bases: TGCGCCAGCAGTGTTTGGGGGCCCGGAAACAATGAGCAGTTCTTC.

V gene TRBV7-8 combines with J gene TRBJ1-1; TRBD1 matches at 10 bases. J gave up 3 bases and V 1 base, and 8 bases lay outside the gene matches. The germline V gene has CDR1 SGHVS and CDR2 FQNEAQ. The CDR3 has 17 amino acids. The CDR3 DNA reads as TGTGCCAGCAGCTTAGACTATTGGGACAGGGGCTACACTGAAGCTTTCTTT. Translating gives CASSLDYWDRGYTEAFF.

This chain links TRBV7-3 with TRBJ2-1, with TRBD2 matching 12 bases. The V gene end was trimmed by 1 base and the J gene end by 7 bases; junction bases not matched to a gene: 11. The germline V gene has CDR1 SGHTA and CDR2 FQGTGA. This CDR3 is built from 18 residues. CDR3 nucleotide sequence: TGTGCCAGCAGCTTAAACCCCTCGACTAGCGGGAGTCAGAATGAGCAGTTCTTC. Translation: CASSLNPSTSGSQNEQFF.